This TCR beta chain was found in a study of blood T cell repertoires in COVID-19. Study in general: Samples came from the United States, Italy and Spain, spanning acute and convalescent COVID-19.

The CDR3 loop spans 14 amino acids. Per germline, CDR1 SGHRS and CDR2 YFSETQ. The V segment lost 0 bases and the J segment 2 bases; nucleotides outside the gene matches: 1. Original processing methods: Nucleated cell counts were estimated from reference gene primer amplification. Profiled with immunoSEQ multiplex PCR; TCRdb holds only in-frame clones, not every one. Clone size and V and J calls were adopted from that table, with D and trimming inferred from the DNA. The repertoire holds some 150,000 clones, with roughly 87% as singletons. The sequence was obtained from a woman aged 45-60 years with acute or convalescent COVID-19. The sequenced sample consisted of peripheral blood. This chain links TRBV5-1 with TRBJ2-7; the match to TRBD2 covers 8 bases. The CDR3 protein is CASSLDGGAYEQYF. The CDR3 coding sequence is TGCGCCAGCAGCTTGGACGGGGGGGCCTACGAGCAGTACTTC.